This TCR beta chain was recorded in a study of T cells after yellow fever vaccination. At the level of the study: The fractions with low cell numbers were processed using SMART-Seq v4 Ultra Low Input.

This CDR3 is built from 12 residues. CDR1 is MNHNY and CDR2 is SVGAGI in the germline V gene (reference sequence). Trimming left V 6 bases short and J 5 bases short, with 10 bases between. TCR cDNA, made by 5'RACE template switching, carried an added universal primer site and UMIs. From the 5' RACE reads, TCRdb called clonotypes with MiXCR, one entry per CDR3 protein. The sample includes about 310,000 distinct CDR3 sequences, roughly 3.5% of them seen just once. Note on this clonotype: Its antigen is as yet unknown.

General observations from the study: Secondary responses were weaker yet peaked faster, day 5 versus 15. Post-booster repertoires again held most primary-vaccination clones (96% CD4, just under 90% CD8).

This TCR was sampled from a man between 18 and 29 years old who received the YFV17D yellow fever vaccine. The source was PBMCs, collected on the day of the yellow fever booster vaccination. This chain joins TRBV6-6 and TRBJ1-1; D call uncertain. The CDR3 DNA sequence: TGTGCCAGCAGCGGGCTGGAAACTGAAGCTTTCTTT. Translated, it gives CASSGLETEAFF.